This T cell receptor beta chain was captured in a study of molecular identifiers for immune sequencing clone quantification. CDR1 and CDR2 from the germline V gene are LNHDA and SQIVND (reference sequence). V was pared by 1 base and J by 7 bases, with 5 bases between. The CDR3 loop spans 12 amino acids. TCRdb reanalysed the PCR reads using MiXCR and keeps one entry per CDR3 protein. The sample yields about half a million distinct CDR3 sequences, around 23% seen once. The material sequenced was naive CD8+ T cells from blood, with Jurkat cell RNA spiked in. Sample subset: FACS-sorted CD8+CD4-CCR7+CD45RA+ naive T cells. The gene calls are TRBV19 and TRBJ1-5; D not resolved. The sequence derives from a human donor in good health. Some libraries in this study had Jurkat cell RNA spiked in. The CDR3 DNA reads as TGTGCCAGTAGTATAGGGACCCAGCCCCAGCATTTT. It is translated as CASSIGTQPQHF.